This entry is about one TCR beta chain. Its antigen is undetermined. This entry comes from a study of identical twins. Study findings and constraints: Memory repertoires showed no such pattern, whereas abundant cord blood beta clonotypes carried fewer insertions. Conclusions leaned on cross-sectional statistical analysis and did not track the same donors over time.

Template switching added a universal primer binding site, and final cDNA carried unique molecular identifiers. TCRdb reanalysed the 5' RACE reads using MiXCR and keeps one entry per CDR3 protein. Of approximately 350,000 distinct CDR3 sequences listed, roughly 12% are singletons. V dropped 10 bases and J dropped 1 base, with 8 bases sitting between them. This CDR3 is 13 amino acids long. CDR1 is MNHEY, CDR2 SMNVEV, per germline (reference sequence). These data were also reused for a study on yellow fever vaccine responses in identical twins. That paper notes: Reportedly, the response of twins' T cells to the vaccine seemed partly convergent, partly personalized.

The rearrangement joins TRBV27 to TRBJ2-6; D is uncertain. The receptor's source is a woman in her late teens or twenties in good health. Sequenced input: CD8+ T cells sorted from blood. The CDR3 spells CATYTSGANVLTF. The CDR3 nucleotides are TGTGCCACCTACACGTCTGGGGCCAACGTCCTGACTTTC.